These 20 T cell receptor beta chains share one sample of origin, sequenced in a study of blood T cell repertoires in COVID-19. Method: immunoSEQ multiplex PCR; TCRdb's copy keeps in-frame clones and lacks some. This sample has some 200,000 clones; approximately 83% occur once, and the top ten carry roughly 3%. The specimen was peripheral blood. These receptors all stem from a woman aged 25 to 39 who had recovered from COVID-19.

The chain links TRBV28 to TRBJ1-2; unclear D gene. Germline assignment: CDR1 MDHEN and CDR2 SYDVKM. Trimming left V 3 bases short and J 4 bases short, with 9 bases between. The CDR3 has 13 amino acids. The CDR3 DNA sequence: TGTGCCAGCAGTTTCGCACCTACCTATGGCTACACCTTC. It specifies CASSFAPTYGYTF.

This clone is termed medium-sized. The chain is built from TRBV6-5 and TRBJ2-1; 8 nucleotides match TRBD2. Germline CDR1 and CDR2: MNHEY and SVGAGI. The trim removed 0 bases at V and 5 bases at J, leaving 3 bases unmatched. The CDR3 loop spans 15 amino acids. The CDR3 DNA follows: TGTGCCAGCAGTTACTCGACTAGCGCCCACAATGAGCAGTTCTTC. The encoded protein is CASSYSTSAHNEQFF.

The rearrangement links TRBV4-1 to TRBJ1-4; no definite D call. Germline values: CDR1 MGHRA, CDR2 YSYEKL. Trimming took off 5 bases at V and 0 bases at J, with 16 bases between the two ends. This CDR3 spans 17 amino acids. As DNA, the CDR3 is TGCGCCAGCAGCTCGAGGATTATGAGGGCAACTAATGAAAAACTGTTTTTT. Translating gives CASSSRIMRATNEKLFF.

J is TRBJ2-7 and V is TRBV9; D might be TRBD2 (5 bases). The CDR3 runs 14 residues. Trimming removed 2 bases from V and 4 bases from J, with 13 bases in between. Germline CDR1 is SGDLS and CDR2 is YYNGEE. Here the CDR3 DNA reads TGTGCCAGCAGCGTTGGACTGGTAGGTTACGAGCAGTACTTC. This sequence encodes CASSVGLVGYEQYF.

This clone was detected a few times. The chain employs TRBV5-1 and TRBJ2-2; the D is unclear. The CDR3 totals 19 residues. The germline V and J ends were trimmed by 4 bases and 2 bases, with 24 bases remaining between them. Per germline, CDR1 SGHRS and CDR2 YFSETQ. CDR3 nucleotide sequence: TGCGCCAGCAGCAGACAAATAATGAAATCCGTGGGTAACACCGGGGAGCTGTTTTTT. Amino acids: CASSRQIMKSVGNTGELFF.

This clone was counted a few times. CDR3 sequence (DNA): TGTGCCACCAGCGAGTCGGGACAGCCCCAGCATTTT. Translation: CATSESGQPQHF. The chain links TRBV15 to TRBJ1-5; D gene unclear. Trimming removed 5 bases at V and 7 bases at J, with 9 bases between. The CDR3 contains 12 residues. Per germline, CDR1 LNHNV and CDR2 YYDKDF (reference sequence). Full variable domain (rest looked up from reference TRBV15 and TRBJ1-5): DAMVIQNPRYQVTQFGKPVTLSCSQTLNHNVMYWYQQKSSQAPKLLFHYYDKDFNNEADTPDNFQSRRPNTSFCFLDIRSPGLGDTAMYLCATSESGQPQHFGDGTRLSIL.

The J gene is TRBJ1-2, the V gene TRBV6-5; 9 nucleotides agree with TRBD1. V lost 6 bases to trimming and J lost 8 bases; unmatched junction nucleotides: 4. The CDR3 sequence is 12 residues long. CDR1 is MNHEY and CDR2 is SVGAGI in the germline V gene. The chain's CDR3 is CASRITGGGYTF. The CDR3 region has the DNA TGTGCCAGCAGAATCACAGGGGGCGGCTACACCTTC.

The V and J genes are TRBV20-1 and TRBJ2-2; 7 nucleotides line up with TRBD1. V trimming: 3 bases; J trimming: 7 bases; junction bases outside the gene matches: 5. This CDR3 spans 13 amino acids. Germline loops: CDR1 DFQATT, CDR2 SNEGSKA (reference sequence). The CDR3 loop is CSASNRGDGELFF. In DNA, the CDR3 is TGCAGTGCTAGTAACAGGGGCGACGGGGAGCTGTTTTTT.

At least ten counts were recorded for this clone. Written as DNA, the CDR3 is TGTGCCAGCAGCTTATACATGAACACTGAAGCTTTCTTT. Its translation: CASSLYMNTEAFF. This chain uses TRBV7-3 with TRBJ1-1; no clear D gene. This CDR3 region has 13 residues. The ends were cut back, 2 bases at V and 0 bases at J, with 4 bases in the middle. The V gene's germline CDR1 is SGHTA and CDR2 FQGTGA.

The chain uses TRBV4-1 and TRBJ1-1, with 10 positions matching TRBD1. Germline V lookup: CDR1 MGHRA, CDR2 YSYEKL. CDR3 length: 14 residues. V trimming: 0 bases; J trimming: 5 bases; junction bases outside the gene matches: 0. CDR3 sequence (DNA): TGCGCCAGCAGCCAAGAGGGACAGGGGACTGAAGCTTTCTTT. Protein: CASSQEGQGTEAFF.

Only a few counts were recorded for this clone. CDR3 in DNA: TGTGCCAGCAGCTCCAGGGACTTCGATTCACCCCTCCACTTT. Translated: CASSSRDFDSPLHF. V and J are TRBV9 and TRBJ1-6, with D possibly TRBD1 on 5 matching bases. The CDR3 spans 14 residues. Germline loops: CDR1 SGDLS, CDR2 YYNGEE. Trimming cost V 4 bases and J 8 bases, with 13 bases left between them.

The chain links TRBV5-6 to TRBJ2-5, with 9 bases aligning to TRBD1. This CDR3 comprises 16 residues. With V trimmed by 5 bases and J by 2 bases, 10 bases remained unmatched. Germline CDR1 reads SGHDT; CDR2 reads YYEEEE. The CDR3 DNA follows: TGTGCCAGCAGGTTAGGGACAGGGAGGGATCAAGAGACCCAGTACTTC. Protein sequence: CASRLGTGRDQETQYF.

This rearrangement joins TRBV5-6 to TRBJ1-1; 8 positions agree with TRBD1. Germline CDR1 is SGHDT and CDR2 is YYEEEE. The V segment lost 5 bases and the J segment 0 bases; nucleotides outside the gene matches: 3. The CDR3 covers 14 residues. In DNA form, the CDR3 reads TGTGCCAGCAGAGAGACAGGGGTGAACACTGAAGCTTTCTTT. It is translated as CASRETGVNTEAFF.

The rearrangement uses TRBV9 and TRBJ1-2, with 8 bases lining up with TRBD1. CDR1 is SGDLS and CDR2 is YYNGEE in the germline V gene. The CDR3 contains 13 residues. Losses at the gene ends were 5 bases for V and 4 bases for J; bases not matched to a gene: 4. DNA of the CDR3: TGTGCCAGCAGACAGGGGGGGTCCTATGGCTACACCTTC. Its translation: CASRQGGSYGYTF.

This clone has only a few counts. The chain links TRBV28 to TRBJ2-7; D might be TRBD1 (6 bases). This CDR3 is built from 14 residues. Germline CDR1 is MDHEN and CDR2 is SYDVKM. The germline V and J ends were trimmed by 4 bases and 4 bases, with 14 bases remaining between them. The CDR3 loop is CASSSAGTPYEQYF. The CDR3 region has the DNA TGTGCCAGCAGTTCGGCCGGGACACCTTACGAGCAGTACTTC.

V usage is TRBV29-1 and J usage is TRBJ2-5; the match to TRBD2 covers 7 bases. This CDR3 comprises 14 residues. V shed 0 bases, J shed 5 bases, and the junction held 6 bases outside the gene matches. Per the germline V gene, CDR1 is SQVTM and CDR2 is ANQGSEA. CDR3 amino acids: CSVEDGEGGETQYF. CDR3 bases: TGCAGCGTTGAAGATGGGGAGGGTGGGGAGACCCAGTACTTC.

The V and J genes are TRBV7-3 and TRBJ2-2, with 10 bases identical to TRBD2. Germline V gives CDR1 SGHTA, CDR2 FQGTGA. The CDR3 is 16 amino acids. V lost 3 bases to trimming and J lost 1 base; unmatched junction nucleotides: 2. The CDR3 is CASSFSGRKNTGELFF. CDR3 sequence (DNA): TGTGCCAGCAGCTTTAGCGGGAGGAAGAACACCGGGGAGCTGTTTTTT.

This clone was found a few times. The chain combines TRBV21-1 with TRBJ2-7; the table assigns TRBD1, which was not confirmed against the DNA. TRBV21-1 is classified as a pseudogene. There are 14 residues in the CDR3. The CDR3 sequence is CASSKELGVQEQYF. The CDR3 region has the DNA TGTGCCAGCAGCAAAGAGCTAGGGGTGCAAGAGCAGTACTTC.

This chain connects TRBV14 to TRBJ2-3, with 10 bases matching TRBD2. The CDR3 is 15 residues long. Germline trimming cut 1 base from V and 3 bases from J; bases unmatched to any gene: 1. Germline V gene data show CDR1 as SGHDN and CDR2 as FVKESK. CDR3 nucleotide sequence: TGTGCCAGCAGCCAAGCACTAGCGGGGACAGATACGCAGTATTTT. This codes for CASSQALAGTDTQYF. Supplemented by reference TRBV14 and TRBJ2-3, the full variable domain reads EAGVTQFPSHSVIEKGQTVTLRCDPISGHDNLYWYRRVMGKEIKFLLHFVKESKQDESGMPNNRFLAERTGGTYSTLKVQPAELEDSGVYFCASSQALAGTDTQYFGPGTRLTVL.

The gene calls are TRBV5-8 and TRBJ2-3, with D possibly TRBD2 on 6 matching bases. V was cut by 4 bases and J by 3 bases, with 12 bases left in between. The germline CDR1 and CDR2 sequences are SGHTS and YDEGEE. This CDR3 contains 14 residues. The CDR3 region has the DNA TGTGCCAGCAGCGCCGTTAGCGGTACAGATACGCAGTATTTT. It yields the protein CASSAVSGTDTQYF.